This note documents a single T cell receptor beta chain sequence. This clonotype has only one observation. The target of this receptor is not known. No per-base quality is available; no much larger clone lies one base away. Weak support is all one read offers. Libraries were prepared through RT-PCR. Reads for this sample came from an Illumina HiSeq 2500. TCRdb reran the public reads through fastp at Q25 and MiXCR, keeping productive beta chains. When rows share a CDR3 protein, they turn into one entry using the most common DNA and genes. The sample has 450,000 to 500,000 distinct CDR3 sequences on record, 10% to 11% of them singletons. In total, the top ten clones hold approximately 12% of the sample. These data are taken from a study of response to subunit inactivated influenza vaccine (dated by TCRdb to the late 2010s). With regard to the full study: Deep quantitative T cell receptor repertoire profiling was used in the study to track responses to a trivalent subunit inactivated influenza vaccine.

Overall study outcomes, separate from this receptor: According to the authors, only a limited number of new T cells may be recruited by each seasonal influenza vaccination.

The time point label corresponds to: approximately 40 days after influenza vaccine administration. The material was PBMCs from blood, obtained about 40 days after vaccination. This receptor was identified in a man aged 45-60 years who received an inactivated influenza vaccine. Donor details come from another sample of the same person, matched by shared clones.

The CDR3 is CASSLASGGDTGELFF. The base sequence is TGCGCCAGCAGCTTGGCAAGCGGGGGGGACACCGGGGAGCTGTTTTTT. Recombination linked TRBV5-1 to TRBJ2-2, with 10 bases in between that match TRBD2. From V the trimming removes 0 bases and from J it removes 3 bases, while the gene matches leave 2 bases of the junction unaccounted for. Taken from cysteine to phenylalanine, the CDR3 has 16 residues. The CDR3 DNA has 48 bases and is translated from base 1. Taken from the germline V gene, the CDR1 and CDR2 loops are SGHRS and YFSETQ. The variable domain in full, with residues beyond the CDR3 obtained from the reference TRBV5-1 and TRBJ2-2 genes, is KAGVTQTPRYLIKTRGQQVTLSCSPISGHRSVSWYQQTPGQGLQFLFEYFSETQRNKGNFPGRFSGRQFSNSRSEMNVSTLELGDSALYLCASSLASGGDTGELFFGEGSRLTVL.